This T cell receptor (beta chain) stems from a study of shared T cell receptors in the human thymus (dated by TCRdb to the early 2020s). Looking at the study overall: The study investigated the way shared, self-reactive T-cell receptor alpha chains are produced in the human thymus.

The CDR3 holds 14 amino acids from the cysteine to the phenylalanine. Only the CDR3 region is kept as DNA, spanning 42 bases read in frame from base 1. CDR1 and CDR2, per the germline V gene, are SGHAT and FQNNGV. V gives up 2 bases and J gives up 1 base, and the segment between their germline ends measures 9 bases. As to this clone: Its antigen target is currently unknown. No much larger clone is present one base from it, and per-base qualities are unavailable.

The library was produced with the immunoSEQ multiplex PCR assay. TCRdb's version of the immuneACCESS table is confined to in-frame rearrangements and falls short of the full clone set. An unresolved V gene accounts for under half of the shortfall where checked; the remainder is of unknown origin. Across this sample there are 500,000 to 850,000 clones, with approximately 89% seen only once. The leading ten clones occupy just under 0.0095% of the sample. These data also formed part of another study, on human thymus T cells. Per the second study: Immunologically healthy infants undergoing open corrective cardiac surgery for congenital heart defects in Finland were used as donors. Thymus tissue was collected as surgical resects that were removed during corrective cardiac surgery. Biased V and J gene segment usage appeared to be present in both thymic and peripheral blood repertoires. The related research found that thymic TCR repertoires overlapped highly between unrelated individuals. The study characterized TCR alpha and beta repertoires from fewer than 10 infant thymus samples and a few related peripheral blood samples. Donor ages ranged from about 7 to 250 days, and the cohort comprised six or seven male and a couple of female infants. Thymocytes were mechanically released from the tissue and were stored as pellets of 10-30 million cells at -70 degrees C. Genomic DNA was extracted from frozen cell pellets with a QIAsymphony instrument. The immunoSEQ multiplex PCR assay was used to amplify the TCRB and TCRAD loci from a standardized quantity of quality-controlled genomic DNA. The V(D)J region was spanned by amplicons of a length sufficient to cover the CDR3 and to identify V and J genes. The commercial immunoSEQ service was used to sequence amplicons on an Illumina platform. Primer bias and sequencing errors were corrected as previously described, and TCRAD and TCRB definitions were based on the IMGT database. Repertoires were analysed with immunoSEQ Analyzer 3.0 and VDJTools, covering basic statistics, V/J segment usage, diversity estimates, rarefaction and pairwise overlap. Diversity was estimated using the Chao1, ChaoE, Efron-Thisted, Shannon and inverse Simpson indices, and was also estimated on datasets down-sampled to the size of the smallest sample. Repertoire overlap was determined by strict matching of CDR3 nucleotide sequence, V gene and J gene, and Jaccard-based multidimensional scaling clustering was applied. On average, about 800,000 unique TCRB clonotypes were obtained from thymus samples, compared with about 84,000 from blood samples.

The source of this sequence is a boy younger than two with a congenital heart defect. Donor details come from another sample of the same person, matched by shared clones. The receptor chain draws on TRBV11-2 and TRBJ2-7; TRBD2 is perhaps the D gene, given 5 matching bases. Sequencing was carried out using thymocytes. The DNA sequence is given as TGTGCCAGCAGCTTAATTCAGCGGTCCTACGAGCAGTACTTC. This translates into CASSLIQRSYEQYF.